This TCR beta chain was documented in a study of PD-1 blockade in mismatch repair-deficient tumors (dated by TCRdb to the late 2010s). General notes on the study: Between late 2013 and 2016, the trial enrolled around 86 consecutive patients with roughly 13 mismatch repair-deficient cancer types, every one of whom had been previously treated and was progressing. Deep sequencing of TCR CDR3 regions was used to track tumor-associated T cell clones in peripheral blood of patients responding to PD-1 blockade. Findings and caveats that apply to the study as a whole: Rapid expansion after pembrolizumab followed by contraction, generally before radiologic responses, was shown by tumor-resident clones, which were often undetectable in blood before treatment.

About this clone itself: The antigen it binds to is not known. Base qualities are not recorded, but no much larger clone differs from it by a single base.

Receptor amplification or capture employed the immunoSEQ multiplex PCR assay. The immuneACCESS repertoire file appears here via TCRdb, limited to in-frame rearrangements. These files lack a portion of the clones; in checked studies, under half of the deficit traces to unresolved V genes, and the cause of the others is not known. The sample includes about 120,000 clones, with 60% to 85% observed a single time. The leading ten clones occupy roughly 4.5% of the sample. The germline V gene yields SGHRS for CDR1 and YFSETQ for CDR2. V and J lose 5 bases and 15 bases, and a span of 21 bases separates them. The CDR3 holds 14 amino acids from the cysteine to the phenylalanine. Of the read, only the CDR3 DNA is kept; its 42 bases are in frame from base 1. For each enrolled patient, mismatch repair deficiency was established using either polymerase chain reaction or immunohistochemistry. TCR sequencing was carried out for three patients who responded to pembrolizumab therapy. The phase II trial prospectively tested pembrolizumab PD-1 blockade in advanced mismatch repair-deficient cancers regardless of tissue of origin. Peripheral blood T cell samples were serially collected before and at multiple times after PD-1 blockade was started. The timing of each blood sample was reported as weeks after the first dose of pembrolizumab.

Material: peripheral blood, obtained 60 weeks after starting pembrolizumab. The chain links TRBV5-1 with TRBJ1-6; D gene: possibly TRBD1, on 6 matching bases. This clonotype originated in an adult with mismatch repair-deficient cancer. The sequence in DNA is TGCGCCAGCAGTTCCGGGACAATACCCCCCCACCTCCACTTT. It codes for CASSSGTIPPHLHF.